What follows are 2 T cell receptor beta chains derived from one specimen sequenced in a study of T cell repertoires in cytomegalovirus infection. Using its own MiXCR run on the reads, TCRdb lists one record per CDR3 protein. Seen here are 250,000 to 300,000 distinct CDR3 sequences, 15% to 20% observed once, and the top ten hold roughly 45%. Sequencing was performed on CD8+ T cells from PBMCs. Source of these receptors: a human donor in good health (CMV status not recorded). Some clones in this sample may be carry-over from other donors' samples.

This clonotype was counted a few times. This chain joins TRBV28 and TRBJ1-2, with 8 bases lining up with TRBD1. With V trimmed by 6 bases and J by 3 bases, 12 bases remained unmatched. Germline V CDR1 and CDR2: MDHEN, SYDVKM. This CDR3 contains 16 residues. CDR3 coding DNA: TGTGCCAGCAGACAAATCGGACAGGGAGTTCACTATGGCTACACCTTC. Translated: CASRQIGQGVHYGYTF.

This clonotype was recorded at least ten times. V is TRBV7-6 and J is TRBJ1-5; D unclear. The V gene lost 1 base and the J gene lost 6 bases, with 7 bases spanning the gap. Germline CDR1 is SGHVS and CDR2 is FNYEAQ. The CDR3 extends over 13 amino acids. The CDR3: CASSLGEAQPQHF. CDR3 nucleotide sequence: TGTGCCAGCAGCTTAGGGGAGGCTCAGCCCCAGCATTTT.